The text below deals with one T cell receptor (beta chain). The data originate from a study of blood T cell repertoires in COVID-19. Study at large: In each case, the material was cDNA or gDNA derived from T cells, B-cell-depleted T cells, or PBMCs.

Here immunoSEQ multiplex PCR was the method, and the copy in TCRdb shows in-frame clones only, minus some. The sample carries some 200,000 clones, roughly nine tenths recorded once. Germline CDR1 reads LNHDA; CDR2 reads SQIVND (reference sequence). The CDR3 covers 14 residues. V lost 3 bases to trimming and J lost 0 bases, with 9 bases between them. The material sequenced was peripheral blood. This chain connects TRBV19 to TRBJ2-7; D is perhaps TRBD2 (6 bases). The clonotype was recovered from a woman in her forties or fifties with acute or convalescent COVID-19. DNA for the CDR3: TGTGCCAGTAGTATGCGGAGGGGCTCCTACGAGCAGTACTTC. This gives the protein CASSMRRGSYEQYF.